Presented here are 9 T cell receptor beta chains from one specimen sequenced in a study of blood T cell repertoires in COVID-19. Method: immunoSEQ multiplex PCR; TCRdb's copy keeps in-frame clones and lacks some. Among roughly 190,000 clones listed, about four fifths were seen once. Sequencing was performed on PBMCs or T cells enriched from blood (not recorded which). The origin of the receptors is a man aged 40-55 years who had recovered from COVID-19.

This clone showed up just a few times. The V call is TRBV7-9, the J call TRBJ1-1; D possibly corresponds to TRBD1 (6 bases). Trimming pared 5 bases from V and 5 bases from J, leaving 15 bases between. This CDR3 has 14 amino acids. The germline gives CDR1 SEHNR, CDR2 FQNEAQ (reference sequence). The CDR3 region has the DNA TGTGCCAGCAGCGCCCGGACAGTACGGACTGAAGCTTTCTTT. Translating gives CASSARTVRTEAFF.

The chain recombines TRBV7-3 with TRBJ2-1; 9 bases agree with TRBD2. Germline V CDR1 and CDR2: SGHTA, FQGTGA. Germline trimming cut 8 bases from V and 5 bases from J; bases unmatched to any gene: 7. The CDR3 contains 14 residues. The CDR3 DNA follows: TGTGCCAGCTCGGGACTAGCCGACGACAATGAGCAGTTCTTC. Protein sequence: CASSGLADDNEQFF.

The V gene is TRBV4-3, the J gene TRBJ1-1; D is ambiguous. V was cut by 1 base and J by 1 base, with 7 bases left in between. CDR3 length: 14 amino acids. Germline V gene lookup returns CDR1 LGHNA and CDR2 YSLEER. CDR3 protein: CASSQVAWNTEAFF. The CDR3 DNA is TGCGCCAGCAGCCAAGTGGCATGGAACACTGAAGCTTTCTTT.

This clone was seen a single time. In DNA, the CDR3 is TGCGCCAGCAGCACAAACAGCGGGAGGGAGTACAATGAGCAGTTCTTC. Translated: CASSTNSGREYNEQFF. The chain uses TRBV4-1 and TRBJ2-1; 10 nucleotides align to TRBD2. V was pared by 5 bases and J by 4 bases, with 8 bases of the junction left unmatched. The CDR3 contains 16 residues. From germline, CDR1 is MGHRA and CDR2 YSYEKL.

This chain links TRBV5-5 with TRBJ2-1; 13 bases are a match to TRBD2. The V and J ends lost 2 bases and 9 bases, in that order; junction bases with no gene match: 5. Per germline, CDR1 SGHKS and CDR2 YYEKEE (reference sequence). This CDR3 is built from 15 residues. The CDR3 protein is CASSLSGLAGIEQFF. The DNA for the CDR3 is TGTGCCAGCAGCTTATCGGGACTAGCGGGGATTGAGCAGTTCTTC.

The chain has TRBV9 and TRBJ1-4; no reliable D call. Germline values: CDR1 SGDLS, CDR2 YYNGEE. The V gene lost 2 bases and the J gene lost 0 bases, with 17 bases spanning the gap. This CDR3 is built from 18 residues. The CDR3 DNA reads as TGTGCCAGCAGCGTTGAGGGTCAGCTTAGGACAACTAATGAAAAACTGTTTTTT. Protein product: CASSVEGQLRTTNEKLFF. The variable domain in full, with the rest retrieved from reference TRBV9 and TRBJ1-4, is DSGVTQTPKHLITATGQRVTLRCSPRSGDLSVYWYQQSLDQGLQFLIQYYNGEERAKGNILERFSAQQFPDLHSELNLSSLELGDSALYFCASSVEGQLRTTNEKLFFGSGTQLSVL.

V usage is TRBV7-3 and J usage is TRBJ2-5; tentatively, D is TRBD1 (6 bases). V was pared by 5 bases and J by 5 bases, with 15 bases between. CDR1 and CDR2 from the germline V gene are SGHTA and FQGTGA. The CDR3 runs to 14 residues. DNA of the CDR3: TGTGCCAGCAGCATTCATGGGGGCAAGGAGACCCAGTACTTC. Translation: CASSIHGGKETQYF.

The chain uses TRBV6-4 and TRBJ2-1, with D possibly TRBD2 on 5 matching bases. The V end was cut by 6 bases, the J end by 9 bases, with 21 bases between. CDR1 is MRHNA, CDR2 SNTAGT, per germline. The CDR3 length is 15 residues. CDR3 region: CASSAQSGLYGEQFF. The CDR3 DNA reads as TGTGCCAGCAGCGCCCAGAGCGGTCTATACGGTGAGCAGTTCTTC.

The chain uses TRBV19 and TRBJ1-4; weak D call: TRBD1 (5 bases). Trimming took off 6 bases at V and 6 bases at J, with 11 bases between the two ends. This CDR3 region has 13 residues. Germline V lookup: CDR1 LNHDA, CDR2 SQIVND (reference sequence). The CDR3 reads CASRHTQDEKLFF. CDR3 nucleotide sequence: TGTGCCAGTAGACATACACAGGATGAAAAACTGTTTTTT.